This T cell receptor beta chain derives from a study of T cell responses to AZD1222 COVID-19 vaccine. Overall study findings and caveats: CD4 TCRs linked to vaccination spanned spike, dominating at 160-218 and 743-854. White British donors predominated, females outnumbered males, and clonal diversity was possibly underestimated.

With regard to this clone: No antigen is known for it.

The CDR3 totals 15 residues. Deletions cut 5 bases from V and 0 bases from J, with 13 bases between. Germline lookup yields CDR1 SGHTA and CDR2 FQGNSA. Sequenced by immunoSEQ multiplex PCR; TCRdb stores in-frame clones only, minus some. Of tens of thousands of clones listed, around 86% were seen once; the top ten hold around 20%. The receptor was isolated from an adult who received the AZD1222 COVID-19 vaccine. Sequencing was performed on peripheral blood, taken 28 days after the second AZD1222 dose. The rearrangement links TRBV7-2 to TRBJ1-1, with D possibly being TRBD1 (6 bases). CDR3 in DNA: TGTGCCAGCAGCCGCGGACAGTATGTGAACACTGAAGCTTTCTTT. Amino acid sequence: CASSRGQYVNTEAFF.